This T cell receptor beta chain was recorded in a study of T cell changes during pregnancy in multiple sclerosis. Assay: immunoSEQ multiplex PCR; the TCRdb copy retains only in-frame clones and omits some. The sample contains fewer than 25,000 clones, around 90% of which appear only once. Germline-derived CDR1 and CDR2 are KGHSH and LQKENI. The CDR3 spans 16 residues. With 6 bases clipped from V and 7 bases from J, the junction kept 15 bases outside the gene matches. The clonotype was recovered from a female donor in good health, enrolled as a control in a pregnancy study. The chain joins TRBV18 to TRBJ1-1; the match to TRBD1 covers 9 bases. The sequencing used CD8+ T cells from peripheral blood mononuclear cells, collected in the third trimester of pregnancy. CDR3 sequence (DNA): TGTGCCAGCTCCCACCAGTGGGACAGGGAGGAAAATGAAGCTTTCTTT. Translated, it gives CASSHQWDREENEAFF.